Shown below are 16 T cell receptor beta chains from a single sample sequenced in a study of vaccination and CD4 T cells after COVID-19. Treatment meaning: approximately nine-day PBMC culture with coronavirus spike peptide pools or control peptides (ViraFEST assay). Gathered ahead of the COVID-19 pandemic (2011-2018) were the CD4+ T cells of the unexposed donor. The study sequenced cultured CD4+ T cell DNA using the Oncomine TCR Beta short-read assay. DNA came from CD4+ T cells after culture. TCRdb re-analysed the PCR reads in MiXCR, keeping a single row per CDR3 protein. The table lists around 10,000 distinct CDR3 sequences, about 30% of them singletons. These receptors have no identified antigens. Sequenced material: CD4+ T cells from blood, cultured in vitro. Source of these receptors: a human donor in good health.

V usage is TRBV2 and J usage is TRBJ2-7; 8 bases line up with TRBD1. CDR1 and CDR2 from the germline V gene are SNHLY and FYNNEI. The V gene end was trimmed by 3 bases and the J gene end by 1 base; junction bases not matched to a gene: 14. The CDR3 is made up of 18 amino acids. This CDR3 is CASSELFRRTGFSYEQYF. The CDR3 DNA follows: TGTGCCAGCAGTGAGCTCTTTAGGAGGACAGGGTTTTCCTACGAGCAGTACTTC.

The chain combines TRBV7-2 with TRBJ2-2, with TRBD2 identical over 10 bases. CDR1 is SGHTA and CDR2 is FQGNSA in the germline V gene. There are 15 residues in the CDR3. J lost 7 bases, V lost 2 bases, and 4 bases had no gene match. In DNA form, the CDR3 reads TGTGCCAGCAGCTTACTAGCGGGAGAACACGGGGAGCTGTTTTTT. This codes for CASSLLAGEHGELFF. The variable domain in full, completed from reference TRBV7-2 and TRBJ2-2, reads GAGVSQSPSNKVTEKGKDVELRCDPISGHTALYWYRQSLGQGLEFLIYFQGNSAPDKSGLPSDRFSAERTGGSVSTLTIQRTQQEDSAVYLCASSLLAGEHGELFFGEGSRLTVL.

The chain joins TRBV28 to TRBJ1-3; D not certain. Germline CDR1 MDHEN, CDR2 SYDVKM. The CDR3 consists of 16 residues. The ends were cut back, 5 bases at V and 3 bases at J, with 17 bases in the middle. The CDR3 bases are TGTGCCAGCAGTGCTAGTGGGGTCGAAAATGGAAACACCATATATTTT. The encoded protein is CASSASGVENGNTIYF. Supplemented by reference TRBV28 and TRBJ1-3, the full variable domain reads DVKVTQSSRYLVKRTGEKVFLECVQDMDHENMFWYRQDPGLGLRLIYFSYDVKMKEKGDIPEGYSVSREKKERFSLILESASTNQTSMYLCASSASGVENGNTIYFGEGSWLTVV.

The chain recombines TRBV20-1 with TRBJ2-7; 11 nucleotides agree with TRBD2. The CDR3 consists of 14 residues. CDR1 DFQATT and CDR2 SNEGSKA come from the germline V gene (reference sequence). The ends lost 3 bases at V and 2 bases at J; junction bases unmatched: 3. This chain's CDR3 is CSARTSGEPYEQYF. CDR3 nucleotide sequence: TGCAGTGCTAGGACTAGCGGGGAGCCCTACGAGCAGTACTTC.

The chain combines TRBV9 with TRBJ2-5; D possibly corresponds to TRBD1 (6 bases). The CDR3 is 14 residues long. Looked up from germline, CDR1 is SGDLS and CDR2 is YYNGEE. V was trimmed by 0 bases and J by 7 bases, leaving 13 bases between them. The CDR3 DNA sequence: TGTGCCAGCAGCGTAGCAGGGACAATGGTGACCCAGTACTTC. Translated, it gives CASSVAGTMVTQYF.

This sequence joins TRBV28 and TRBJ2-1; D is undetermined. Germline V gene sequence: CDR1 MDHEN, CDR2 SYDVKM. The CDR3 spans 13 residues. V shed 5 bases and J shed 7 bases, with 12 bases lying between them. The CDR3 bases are TGTGCCAGCAGTGCCTCGGTAGAGAATGAGCAGTTCTTC. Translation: CASSASVENEQFF.

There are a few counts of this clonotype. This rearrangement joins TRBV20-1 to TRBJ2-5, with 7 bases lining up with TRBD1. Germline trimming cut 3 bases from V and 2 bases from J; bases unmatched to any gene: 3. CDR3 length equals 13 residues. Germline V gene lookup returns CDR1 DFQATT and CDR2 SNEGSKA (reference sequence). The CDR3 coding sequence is TGCAGTGCTAGGCCGGGACAGCAAGAGACCCAGTACTTC. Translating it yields CSARPGQQETQYF.

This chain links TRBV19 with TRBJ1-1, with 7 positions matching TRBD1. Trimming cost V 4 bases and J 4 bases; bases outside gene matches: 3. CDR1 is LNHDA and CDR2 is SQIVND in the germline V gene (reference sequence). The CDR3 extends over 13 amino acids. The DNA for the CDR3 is TGTGCCAGTAGTAGTGCAGGGGGCACTGAAGCTTTCTTT. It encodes CASSSAGGTEAFF. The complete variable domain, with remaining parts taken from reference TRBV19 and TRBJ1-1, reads DGGITQSPKYLFRKEGQNVTLSCEQNLNHDAMYWYRQDPGQGLRLIYYSQIVNDFQKGDIAEGYSVSREKKESFPLTVTSAQKNPTAFYLCASSSAGGTEAFFGQGTRLTVV.

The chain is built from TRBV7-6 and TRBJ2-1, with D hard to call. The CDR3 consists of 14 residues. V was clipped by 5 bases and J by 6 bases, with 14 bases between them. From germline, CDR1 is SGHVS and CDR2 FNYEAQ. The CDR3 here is CASSDPVGLNEQFF. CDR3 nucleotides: TGTGCCAGCAGCGACCCGGTGGGTCTCAATGAGCAGTTCTTC.

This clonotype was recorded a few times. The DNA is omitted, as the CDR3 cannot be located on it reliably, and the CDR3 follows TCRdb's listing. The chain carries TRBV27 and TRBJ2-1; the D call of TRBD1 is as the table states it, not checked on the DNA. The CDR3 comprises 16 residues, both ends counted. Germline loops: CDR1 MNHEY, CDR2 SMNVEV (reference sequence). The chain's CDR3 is CASRDPAARAYNEQFF.

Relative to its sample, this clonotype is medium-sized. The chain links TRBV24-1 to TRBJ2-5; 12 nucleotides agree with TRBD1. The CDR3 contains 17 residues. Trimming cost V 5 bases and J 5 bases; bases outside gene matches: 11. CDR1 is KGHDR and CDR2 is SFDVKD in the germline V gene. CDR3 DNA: TGTGCCACCAGTGCGGGGACAGGGGGCACCTGGGGGGAGACCCAGTACTTC. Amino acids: CATSAGTGGTWGETQYF.

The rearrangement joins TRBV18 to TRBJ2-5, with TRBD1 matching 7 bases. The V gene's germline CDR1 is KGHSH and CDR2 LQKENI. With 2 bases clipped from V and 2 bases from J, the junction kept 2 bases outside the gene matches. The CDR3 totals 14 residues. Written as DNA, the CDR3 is TGTGCCAGCTCACCAGAGACAGGGCAAGAGACCCAGTACTTC. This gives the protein CASSPETGQETQYF.

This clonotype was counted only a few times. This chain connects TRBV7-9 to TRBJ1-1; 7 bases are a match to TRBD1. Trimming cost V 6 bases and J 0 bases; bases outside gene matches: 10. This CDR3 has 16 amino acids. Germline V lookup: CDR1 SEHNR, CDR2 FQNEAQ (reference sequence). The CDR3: CASRLTGSSMNTEAFF. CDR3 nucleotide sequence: TGTGCCAGCAGATTGACAGGGTCGTCCATGAACACTGAAGCTTTCTTT.

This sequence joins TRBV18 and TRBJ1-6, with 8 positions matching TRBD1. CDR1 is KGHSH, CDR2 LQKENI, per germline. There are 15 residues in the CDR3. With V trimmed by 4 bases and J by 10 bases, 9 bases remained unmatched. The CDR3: CASSREDRGQSPLHF. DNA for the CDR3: TGTGCCAGCTCACGGGAAGACAGGGGTCAGTCACCCCTCCACTTT.

In DNA form, the CDR3 reads TGCAGTGCTAGAGATTGGCAGGGGCTAGAGACCCAGTACTTC. Translating gives CSARDWQGLETQYF. The J gene is TRBJ2-5, the V gene TRBV20-1; TRBD1 might be the D (6 bases). Germline assignment: CDR1 DFQATT and CDR2 SNEGSKA (reference sequence). V was shortened by 0 bases and J by 4 bases, with 12 bases between the two germline ends. The CDR3 length is 14 residues.

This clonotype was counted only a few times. As DNA, the CDR3 is TGTGCCAGCAGTTACTCGACGGGGGAGCAGTACTTC. Residues: CASSYSTGEQYF. This chain uses TRBV6-5 with TRBJ2-7; weak D call: TRBD2 (5 bases). With 0 bases removed from V and 7 bases from J, the gap between germline ends came to 7 bases. CDR1 MNHEY and CDR2 SVGAGI come from the germline V gene. The CDR3 contains 12 residues.